This TCR beta chain originates from a study of T-cell reconstitution after alpha-beta-depleted transplantation in children. The authors prepared the TCRbeta library with unique molecular identifiers. TCRdb reprocessed the PCR reads via MiXCR and lists one record per CDR3 protein. The table includes about 640,000 distinct CDR3 sequences, approximately 17% detected once. This CDR3 spans 15 amino acids. Trimming removed 0 bases from V and 1 base from J, with 9 bases in between. Germline V CDR1 and CDR2: MNHEY, SVGAGI. This clonotype was observed a few times. The sample was PBMCs from the stem cell graft donor, taken from the stem cell graft. The receptor was derived from a human donor who donated a stem cell graft to a child with acute myeloid leukemia. The rearrangement joins TRBV6-5 to TRBJ1-1; D is uncertain. The CDR3, as DNA: TGTGCCAGCAGTTACTCCAACAATGGGAACACTGAAGCTTTCTTT. This sequence encodes CASSYSNNGNTEAFF.